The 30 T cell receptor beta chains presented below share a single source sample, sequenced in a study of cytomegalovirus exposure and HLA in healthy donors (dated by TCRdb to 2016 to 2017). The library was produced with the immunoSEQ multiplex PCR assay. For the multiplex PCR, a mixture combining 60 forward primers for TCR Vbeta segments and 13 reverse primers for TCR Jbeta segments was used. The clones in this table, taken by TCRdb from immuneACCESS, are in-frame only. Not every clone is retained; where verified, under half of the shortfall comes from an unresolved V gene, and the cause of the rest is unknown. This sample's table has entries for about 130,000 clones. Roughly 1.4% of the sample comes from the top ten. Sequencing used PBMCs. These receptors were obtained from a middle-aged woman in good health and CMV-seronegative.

As DNA, the CDR3 is TGTGCCAGCAGCCAATCGGCAGGGGGCGAGACCCAGTACTTC. Its protein product is CASSQSAGGETQYF. This chain links TRBV4-2 with TRBJ2-5; 8 bases line up with TRBD1. CDR3 length: 14 amino acids. The junction had 4 bases not matched to a gene; V was cut back by 2 bases and J by 5 bases. The germline gives CDR1 LGHNA, CDR2 YNFKEQ.

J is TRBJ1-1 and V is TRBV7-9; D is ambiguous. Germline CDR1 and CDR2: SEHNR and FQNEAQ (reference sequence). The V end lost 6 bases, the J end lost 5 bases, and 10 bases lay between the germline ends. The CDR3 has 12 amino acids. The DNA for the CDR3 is TGTGCCAGCAGAACACAGTCGACTGAAGCTTTCTTT. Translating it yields CASRTQSTEAFF.

The CDR3 is CASSEALTGQYGYTF. The CDR3 DNA reads as TGTGCCAGCAGTGAAGCTTTGACAGGCCAATATGGCTACACCTTC. The rearrangement uses TRBV6-1 and TRBJ1-2, with D possibly TRBD1 on 6 matching bases. V was clipped by 0 bases and J by 5 bases, with 13 bases between them. The germline gives CDR1 MNHNS, CDR2 SASEGT. The CDR3 sequence is 15 residues long.

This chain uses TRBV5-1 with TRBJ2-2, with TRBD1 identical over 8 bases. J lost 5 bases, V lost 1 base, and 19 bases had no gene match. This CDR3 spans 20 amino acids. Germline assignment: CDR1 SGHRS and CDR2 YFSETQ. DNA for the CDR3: TGCGCCAGCAGCTTGCTTGACCTGGACAGGGTTCGGTGGTTGACCGGGGAGCTGTTTTTT. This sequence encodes CASSLLDLDRVRWLTGELFF.

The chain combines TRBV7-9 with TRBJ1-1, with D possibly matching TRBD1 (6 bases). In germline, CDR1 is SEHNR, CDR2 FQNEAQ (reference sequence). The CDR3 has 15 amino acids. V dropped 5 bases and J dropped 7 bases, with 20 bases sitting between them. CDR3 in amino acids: CASSQTGGGKDEAFF. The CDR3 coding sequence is TGTGCCAGCAGCCAAACGGGAGGGGGAAAGGATGAAGCTTTCTTT.

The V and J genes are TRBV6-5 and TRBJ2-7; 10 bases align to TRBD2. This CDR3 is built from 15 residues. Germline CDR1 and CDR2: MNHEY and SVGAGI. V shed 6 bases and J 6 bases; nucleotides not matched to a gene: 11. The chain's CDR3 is CASRPKLAGVSEQYF. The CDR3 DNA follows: TGTGCCAGCAGGCCAAAGCTAGCGGGGGTCTCCGAGCAGTACTTC.

The CDR3 reads CASSPHQGNTEAFF. CDR3 sequence (DNA): TGTGCCAGCAGCCCCCACCAGGGCAACACTGAAGCTTTCTTT. This chain links TRBV9 with TRBJ1-1; possibly TRBD1 for D (5 bases). V was shortened by 4 bases and J by 2 bases, with 12 bases between the two germline ends. Per the germline V gene, CDR1 is SGDLS and CDR2 is YYNGEE. The CDR3 covers 14 residues.

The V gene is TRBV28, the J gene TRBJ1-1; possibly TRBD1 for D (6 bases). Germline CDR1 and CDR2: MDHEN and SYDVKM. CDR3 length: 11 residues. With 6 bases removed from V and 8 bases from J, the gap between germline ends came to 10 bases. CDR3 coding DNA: TGTGCCAGCAGGGCCGGGACAGAAGCTTTCTTT. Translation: CASRAGTEAFF.

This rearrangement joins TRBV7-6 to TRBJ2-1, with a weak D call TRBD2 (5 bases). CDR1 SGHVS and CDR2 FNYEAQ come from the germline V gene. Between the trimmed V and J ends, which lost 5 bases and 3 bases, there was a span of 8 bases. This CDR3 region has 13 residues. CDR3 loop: CASSTDYYNEQFF. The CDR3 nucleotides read TGTGCCAGCAGCACTGACTACTACAATGAGCAGTTCTTC.

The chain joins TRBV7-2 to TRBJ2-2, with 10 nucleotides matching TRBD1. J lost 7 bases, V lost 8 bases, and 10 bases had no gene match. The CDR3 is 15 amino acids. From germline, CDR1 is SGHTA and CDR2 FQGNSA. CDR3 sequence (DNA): TGTGCCAGCCGCCCTCCCGGGACAGGGGTCGGGGAGCTGTTTTTT. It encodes CASRPPGTGVGELFF. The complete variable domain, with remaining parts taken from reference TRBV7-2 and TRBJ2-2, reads GAGVSQSPSNKVTEKGKDVELRCDPISGHTALYWYRQSLGQGLEFLIYFQGNSAPDKSGLPSDRFSAERTGGSVSTLTIQRTQQEDSAVYLCASRPPGTGVGELFFGEGSRLTVL.

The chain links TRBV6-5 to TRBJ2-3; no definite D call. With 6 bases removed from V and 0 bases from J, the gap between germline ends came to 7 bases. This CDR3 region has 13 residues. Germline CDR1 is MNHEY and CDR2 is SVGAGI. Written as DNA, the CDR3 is TGTGCCAGCAGGTATCCTAGCACAGATACGCAGTATTTT. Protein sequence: CASRYPSTDTQYF.

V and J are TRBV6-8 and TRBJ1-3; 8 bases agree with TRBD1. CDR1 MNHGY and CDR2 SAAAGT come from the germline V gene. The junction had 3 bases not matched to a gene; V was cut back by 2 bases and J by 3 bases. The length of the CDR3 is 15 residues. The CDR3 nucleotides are TGTGCCAGCAGTTACAGGACAGGGAGTGGAAACACCATATATTTT. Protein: CASSYRTGSGNTIYF.

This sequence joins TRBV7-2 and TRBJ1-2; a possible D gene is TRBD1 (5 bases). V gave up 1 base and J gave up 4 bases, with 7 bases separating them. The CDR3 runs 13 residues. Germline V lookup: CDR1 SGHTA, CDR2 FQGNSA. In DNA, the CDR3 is TGTGCCAGCAGCTTAGTAGGGGCCTATGGCTACACCTTC. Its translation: CASSLVGAYGYTF. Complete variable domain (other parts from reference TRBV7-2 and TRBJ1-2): GAGVSQSPSNKVTEKGKDVELRCDPISGHTALYWYRQSLGQGLEFLIYFQGNSAPDKSGLPSDRFSAERTGGSVSTLTIQRTQQEDSAVYLCASSLVGAYGYTFGSGTRLTVV.

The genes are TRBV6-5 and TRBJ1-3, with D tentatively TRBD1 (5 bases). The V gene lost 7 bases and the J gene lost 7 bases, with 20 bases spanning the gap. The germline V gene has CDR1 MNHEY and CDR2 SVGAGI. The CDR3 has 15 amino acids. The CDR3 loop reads CASTDGGLTQNTIYF. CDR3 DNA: TGTGCCAGCACCGACGGGGGTTTGACTCAGAACACCATATATTTT.

The CDR3 nucleotides read TGTGCTACAACACTAGCGACTAGCACAGATACGCAGTATTTT. The encoded protein is CATTLATSTDTQYF. V gene TRBV6-1 combines with J gene TRBJ2-3; 7 nucleotides align to TRBD2. This CDR3 region has 14 residues. Germline V gene sequence: CDR1 MNHNS, CDR2 SASEGT.

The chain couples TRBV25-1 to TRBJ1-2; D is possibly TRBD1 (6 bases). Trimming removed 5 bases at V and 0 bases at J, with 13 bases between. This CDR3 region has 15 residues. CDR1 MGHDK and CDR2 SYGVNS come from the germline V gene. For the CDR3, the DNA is TGTGCCAGCAGTAGAACAGGGAGTCCTAACTATGGCTACACCTTC. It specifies CASSRTGSPNYGYTF.

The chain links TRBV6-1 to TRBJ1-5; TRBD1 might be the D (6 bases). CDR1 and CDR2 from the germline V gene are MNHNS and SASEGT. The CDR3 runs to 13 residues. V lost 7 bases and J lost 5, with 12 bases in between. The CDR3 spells CASTPQGYQPQHF. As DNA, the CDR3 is TGTGCCAGCACTCCCCAGGGGTATCAGCCCCAGCATTTT.

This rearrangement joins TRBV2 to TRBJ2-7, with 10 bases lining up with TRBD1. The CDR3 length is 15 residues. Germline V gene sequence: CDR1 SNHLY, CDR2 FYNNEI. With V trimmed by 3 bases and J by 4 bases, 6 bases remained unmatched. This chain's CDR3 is CASSDRDRGWYEQYV. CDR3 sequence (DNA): TGTGCCAGCAGTGATCGGGACAGGGGATGGTACGAGCAGTACGTC.

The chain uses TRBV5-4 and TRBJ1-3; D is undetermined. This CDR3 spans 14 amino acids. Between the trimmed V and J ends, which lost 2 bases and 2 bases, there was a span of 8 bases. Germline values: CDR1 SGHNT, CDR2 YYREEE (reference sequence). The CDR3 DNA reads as TGTGCCAGCAGCTTCACGGGGACTGGAAACACCATATATTTT. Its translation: CASSFTGTGNTIYF. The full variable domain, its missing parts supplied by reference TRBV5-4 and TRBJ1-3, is ETGVTQSPTHLIKTRGQQVTLRCSSQSGHNTVSWYQQALGQGPQFIFQYYREEENGRGNFPPRFSGLQFPNYSSELNVNALELDDSALYLCASSFTGTGNTIYFGEGSWLTVV.

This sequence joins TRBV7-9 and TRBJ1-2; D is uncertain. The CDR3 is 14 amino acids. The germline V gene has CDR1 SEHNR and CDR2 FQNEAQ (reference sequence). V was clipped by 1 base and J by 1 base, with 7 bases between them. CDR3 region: CASSLGWLNYGYTF. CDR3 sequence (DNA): TGTGCCAGCAGCTTAGGATGGCTTAACTATGGCTACACCTTC.

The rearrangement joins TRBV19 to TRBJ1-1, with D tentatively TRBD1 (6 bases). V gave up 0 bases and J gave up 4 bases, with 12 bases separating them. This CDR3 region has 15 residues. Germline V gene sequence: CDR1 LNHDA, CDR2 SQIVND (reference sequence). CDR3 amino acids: CASSIESGEGTEAFF. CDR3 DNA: TGTGCCAGTAGTATAGAGTCAGGGGAGGGCACTGAAGCTTTCTTT. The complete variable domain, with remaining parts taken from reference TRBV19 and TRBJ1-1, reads DGGITQSPKYLFRKEGQNVTLSCEQNLNHDAMYWYRQDPGQGLRLIYYSQIVNDFQKGDIAEGYSVSREKKESFPLTVTSAQKNPTAFYLCASSIESGEGTEAFFGQGTRLTVV.

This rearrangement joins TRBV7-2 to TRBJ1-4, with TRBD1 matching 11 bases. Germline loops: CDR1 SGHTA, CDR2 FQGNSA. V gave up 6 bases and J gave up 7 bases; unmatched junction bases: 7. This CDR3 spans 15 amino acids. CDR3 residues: CASSLGQGAFEKLFF. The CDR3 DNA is TGTGCCAGCAGTCTCGGACAGGGGGCTTTTGAAAAACTGTTTTTT.

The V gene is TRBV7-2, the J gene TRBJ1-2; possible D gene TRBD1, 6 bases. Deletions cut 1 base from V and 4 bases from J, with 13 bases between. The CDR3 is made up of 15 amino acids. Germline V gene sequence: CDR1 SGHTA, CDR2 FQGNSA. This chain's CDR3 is CASSLGGQGIYGYTF. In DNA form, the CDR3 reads TGTGCCAGCAGCTTAGGTGGGCAGGGGATCTATGGCTACACCTTC.

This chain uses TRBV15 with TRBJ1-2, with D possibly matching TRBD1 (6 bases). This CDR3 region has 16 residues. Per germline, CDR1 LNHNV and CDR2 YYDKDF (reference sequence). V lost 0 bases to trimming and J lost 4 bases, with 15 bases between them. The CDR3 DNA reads TGTGCCACCAGCAGAGATGTAGGACAGCCAGTCTATGGCTACACCTTC. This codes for CATSRDVGQPVYGYTF.

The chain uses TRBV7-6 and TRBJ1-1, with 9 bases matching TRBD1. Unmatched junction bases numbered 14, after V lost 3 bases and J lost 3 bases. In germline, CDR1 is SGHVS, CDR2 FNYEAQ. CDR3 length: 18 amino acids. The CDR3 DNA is TGTGCCAGCAGCTTTCAAAGGGACAGGGTTAAGGGGGACACTGAAGCTTTCTTT. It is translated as CASSFQRDRVKGDTEAFF.

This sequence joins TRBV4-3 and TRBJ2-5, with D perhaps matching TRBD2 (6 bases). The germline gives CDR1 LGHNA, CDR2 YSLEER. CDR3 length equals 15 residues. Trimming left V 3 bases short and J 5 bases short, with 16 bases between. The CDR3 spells CASSQAGQGVETQYF. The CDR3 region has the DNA TGCGCCAGCAGCCAGGCGGGGCAGGGTGTGGAGACCCAGTACTTC.

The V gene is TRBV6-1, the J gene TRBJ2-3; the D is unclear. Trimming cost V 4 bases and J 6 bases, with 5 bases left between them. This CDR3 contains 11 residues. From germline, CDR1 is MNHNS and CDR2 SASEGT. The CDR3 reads CASSVSDTQYF. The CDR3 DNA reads TGTGCCAGCAGTGTATCGGATACGCAGTATTTT.

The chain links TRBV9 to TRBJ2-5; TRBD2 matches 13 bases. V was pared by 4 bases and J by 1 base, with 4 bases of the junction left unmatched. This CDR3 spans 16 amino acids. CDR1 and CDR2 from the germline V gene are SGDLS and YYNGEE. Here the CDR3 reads CASSSGTSGVQETQYF. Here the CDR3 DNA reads TGTGCCAGCAGCTCCGGGACTAGCGGGGTCCAAGAGACCCAGTACTTC. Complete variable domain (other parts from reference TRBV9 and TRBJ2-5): DSGVTQTPKHLITATGQRVTLRCSPRSGDLSVYWYQQSLDQGLQFLIQYYNGEERAKGNILERFSAQQFPDLHSELNLSSLELGDSALYFCASSSGTSGVQETQYFGPGTRLLVL.

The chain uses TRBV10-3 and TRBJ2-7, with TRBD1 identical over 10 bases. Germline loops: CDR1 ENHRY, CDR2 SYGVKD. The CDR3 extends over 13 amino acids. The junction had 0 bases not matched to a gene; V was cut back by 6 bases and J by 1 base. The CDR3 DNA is TGTGCCATCAGGGGACAGGGGTCCTACGAGCAGTACGTC. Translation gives CAIRGQGSYEQYV.

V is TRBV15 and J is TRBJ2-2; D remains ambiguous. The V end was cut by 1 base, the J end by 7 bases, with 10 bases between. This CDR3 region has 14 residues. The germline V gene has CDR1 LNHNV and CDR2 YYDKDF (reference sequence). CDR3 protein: CATSRVSRNGELFF. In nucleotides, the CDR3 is TGTGCCACCAGCAGAGTCTCGAGGAACGGGGAGCTGTTTTTT.